The 13 T cell receptor beta chains below come from one sample, sequenced in a study of T cells in Graves' hyperthyroidism and ophthalmopathy. Template material for amplifying TCR beta CDR3 regions consisted of RNA transcripts. Researchers ran a first-round RT-PCR on the TCR CDR3 using the HTBI primer set. TCRdb independently ran MiXCR on the multiplex PCR reads; one entry per CDR3 protein. The sample records some 370,000 distinct CDR3 sequences, about an eighth being singletons. Sequencing was done on a sample of blood. Receptors were obtained from a man aged 50 to 59 with Graves' ophthalmopathy.

This clonotype was counted at least ten times. This chain joins TRBV5-1 and TRBJ2-5; 10 positions match TRBD2. Germline lookup yields CDR1 SGHRS and CDR2 YFSETQ. J was trimmed by 5 bases and V by 0 bases; bases with no gene match: 7. This CDR3 comprises 16 residues. The CDR3 region is CASSLAASGSWETQYF. DNA for the CDR3: TGCGCCAGCAGCTTGGCTGCTAGCGGGAGCTGGGAGACCCAGTACTTC.

This clonotype was detected many times. The genes are TRBV20-1 and TRBJ1-4; the D is unclear. Germline V gene sequence: CDR1 DFQATT, CDR2 SNEGSKA (reference sequence). CDR3 length: 16 amino acids. V lost 3 bases and J lost 2, with 16 bases in between. CDR3 DNA: TGCAGTGCTAGGTCGTTCGGGGAAACCACTAATGAAAAACTGTTTTTT. Translation: CSARSFGETTNEKLFF.

This chain uses TRBV27 with TRBJ2-1; TRBD2 agrees at 11 bases. Germline loops: CDR1 MNHEY, CDR2 SMNVEV (reference sequence). This CDR3 spans 17 amino acids. J gave up 1 base and V 10 bases, and 12 bases lay outside the gene matches. CDR3 DNA: TGTGCCACCAAGACTAGCGGGGCTACTCTTTCCTACAATGAGCAGTTCTTC. This encodes CATKTSGATLSYNEQFF.

Ten or more counts support this clonotype. This chain joins TRBV28 and TRBJ2-3; TRBD2 aligns across 9 bases. CDR1 and CDR2 (germline): MDHEN, SYDVKM. The junction had 5 bases not matched to a gene; V was cut back by 6 bases and J by 1 base. This CDR3 is 15 amino acids long. The CDR3 loop reads CASSLLAGRTDTQYF. In DNA, the CDR3 is TGTGCCAGCAGCTTACTAGCGGGCCGCACAGATACGCAGTATTTT.

At least ten counts were recorded for this clonotype. The chain employs TRBV6-1 and TRBJ2-7; 12 bases align to TRBD2. V dropped 6 bases and J dropped 4; count of bases not matched to a gene: 10. Germline V gives CDR1 MNHNS, CDR2 SASEGT. The CDR3 is 16 residues long. The CDR3 loop is CASSRGPSGRGYEQYF. DNA for the CDR3: TGTGCCAGCAGCCGGGGGCCTAGCGGGAGGGGGTACGAGCAGTACTTC.

Ten or more counts support this clonotype. The gene calls are TRBV20-1 and TRBJ2-5, with D unresolved. The CDR3 sequence is 14 residues long. The germline V gene has CDR1 DFQATT and CDR2 SNEGSKA (reference sequence). The germline V and J ends were trimmed by 6 bases and 2 bases, with 16 bases remaining between them. The CDR3 nucleotides are TGCAGTGCGAGTCTGGGCTTTCCACAAGAGACCCAGTACTTC. Protein sequence: CSASLGFPQETQYF.

On this clonotype: This sequence may be a read error, since a much larger clone differs from it by one base. The chain couples TRBV24-1 to TRBJ1-2; the match to TRBD1 covers 7 bases. V trimming: 3 bases; J trimming: 3 bases; junction bases outside the gene matches: 6. The CDR3 is 15 residues long. Germline V gives CDR1 KGHDR, CDR2 SFDVKD. CDR3 in DNA: TGTGCCACCAGTGATGCGACAGGGACGGACTATGGCTACACCTTC. This encodes CATSDATGTDYGYTF.

About this clonotype: This sequence may be a read error, since a much larger clone differs from it by one base. The chain links TRBV4-1 to TRBJ1-2; D is undetermined. The V gene's germline CDR1 is MGHRA and CDR2 YSYEKL. This CDR3 has 12 amino acids. For the CDR3, the DNA is TGCGCCAGCAACCAAGTGGACTATGGCTACACCTTC. It translates to CASNQVDYGYTF.

This clonotype was seen many times. The rearrangement uses TRBV5-1 and TRBJ1-5, with a tentative D call TRBD1 (5 bases). Germline V CDR1 and CDR2: SGHRS, YFSETQ. This CDR3 has 15 amino acids. V was cut by 4 bases and J by 4 bases, with 15 bases left in between. CDR3 residues: CASSPLWGGNQPQHF. CDR3 nucleotides: TGCGCCAGCAGCCCCCTATGGGGGGGGAATCAGCCCCAGCATTTT.

Many counts were recorded for this clonotype. CDR3 nucleotides: TGTGCCAGCATCGATGGAAGCACTGAAGCTTTCTTT. Translation gives CASIDGSTEAFF. This rearrangement joins TRBV28 to TRBJ1-1; no firm D call. The CDR3 sequence is 12 residues long. Trimming removed 7 bases at V and 4 bases at J, with 10 bases between. CDR1 and CDR2 (germline): MDHEN, SYDVKM.

The rearrangement joins TRBV11-1 to TRBJ2-1; 9 bases map to TRBD1. Looked up from germline, CDR1 is SGHAT and CDR2 is FQDESV (reference sequence). J lost 1 base, V lost 8 bases, and 18 bases had no gene match. This CDR3 has 19 residues. CDR3 residues: CASQFLGKTGGTSYNEQFF. The DNA for the CDR3 is TGTGCCAGCCAGTTTCTAGGAAAAACAGGGGGCACATCCTACAATGAGCAGTTCTTC.

This clonotype was picked up many times. The chain joins TRBV20-1 to TRBJ2-3; D is ambiguous. Germline loops: CDR1 DFQATT, CDR2 SNEGSKA (reference sequence). The CDR3 is made up of 12 amino acids. V gave up 6 bases and J gave up 7 bases, with 14 bases separating them. As DNA, the CDR3 is TGCAGTGCCCACGACGCGCGGAATACGCAGTATTTT. Residues: CSAHDARNTQYF.

This clonotype was seen a few times. DNA for the CDR3: TGTGCCAGCAGTGTTCTTCCCAACGGTGGTAATGAGCAGTTCTTC. The encoded protein is CASSVLPNGGNEQFF. The rearrangement links TRBV2 to TRBJ2-1; D is undetermined. Germline CDR1 is SNHLY and CDR2 is FYNNEI. Trimming took off 4 bases at V and 7 bases at J, with 17 bases between the two ends. The CDR3 consists of 15 residues.